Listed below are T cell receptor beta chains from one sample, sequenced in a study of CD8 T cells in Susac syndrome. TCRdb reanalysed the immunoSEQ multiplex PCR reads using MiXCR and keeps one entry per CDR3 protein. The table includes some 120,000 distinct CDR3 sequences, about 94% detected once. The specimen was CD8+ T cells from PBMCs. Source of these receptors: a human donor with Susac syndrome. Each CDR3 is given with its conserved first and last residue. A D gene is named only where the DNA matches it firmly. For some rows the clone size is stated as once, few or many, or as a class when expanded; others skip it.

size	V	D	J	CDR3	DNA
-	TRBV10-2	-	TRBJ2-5	CASSERAGGQETQYF	TGCGCCAGCAGTGAGAGGGCCGGGGGCCAGGAGACCCAGTACTTC
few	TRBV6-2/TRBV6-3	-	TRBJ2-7	CASSRDGGYEQYF	TGTGCCAGCTCCAGGGACGGAGGCTACGAGCAGTACTTC
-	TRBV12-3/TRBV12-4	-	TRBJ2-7	CASSLSGLHLEQYF	TGTGCCAGCAGTTTATCCGGTCTGCATCTCGAGCAGTACTTC
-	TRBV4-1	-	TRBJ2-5	CASSHPLGGQETQYF	TGCGCCAGCAGCCACCCTCTGGGCGGGCAAGAGACCCAGTACTTC
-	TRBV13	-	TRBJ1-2	CASSFTSGGSGYTF	TGTGCCAGCAGCTTTACGTCGGGAGGGAGTGGCTACACCTTC
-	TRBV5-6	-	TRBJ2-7	CASSGGHGPYEQYF	TGTGCCAGCAGCGGGGGACACGGGCCCTACGAGCAGTACTTC
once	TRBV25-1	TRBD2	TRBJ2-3	CASGEGTQYF	TGTGCCAGCGGGGAGGGTACGCAGTATTTT
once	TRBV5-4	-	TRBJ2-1	CASSLETSYNEQFF	TGTGCCAGCAGCTTGGAGACGAGCTACAATGAGCAGTTCTTC
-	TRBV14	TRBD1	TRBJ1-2	CASSQDDPGQGPYGYTF	TGTGCCAGCAGCCAGGATGATCCGGGACAGGGGCCTTATGGCTACACCTTC
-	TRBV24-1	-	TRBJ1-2	CATSEAGTLFGGYTF	TGTGCCACCAGTGAAGCCGGGACTCTTTTTGGGGGCTACACCTTC
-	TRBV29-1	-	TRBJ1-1	CSVAEEATVNTEAFF	TGCAGCGTCGCCGAAGAGGCGACAGTGAACACTGAAGCTTTCTTT
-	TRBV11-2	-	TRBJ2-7	CASSLDPRGEQYF	TGTGCCAGCAGCCTTGACCCGAGAGGCGAGCAGTACTTC
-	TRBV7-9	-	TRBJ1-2	CASSLDEPGYTF	TGTGCCAGCAGCTTAGATGAGCCTGGCTACACCTTC
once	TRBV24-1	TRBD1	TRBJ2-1	CATRGQGDVNEQFF	TGTGCCACCAGGGGACAGGGGGATGTAAATGAGCAGTTCTTC
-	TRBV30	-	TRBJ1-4	CAWSAASNEKLFF	TGTGCCTGGAGCGCGGCGAGTAATGAAAAACTGTTTTTT
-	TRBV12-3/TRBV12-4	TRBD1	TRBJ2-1	CASSSPGGTGDNEQFF	TGTGCCAGCAGTTCCCCAGGCGGGACAGGGGACAATGAGCAGTTCTTC
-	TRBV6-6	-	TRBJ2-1	CASGSRDIEQFF	TGTGCCAGCGGCTCCCGGGACATCGAGCAGTTCTTC
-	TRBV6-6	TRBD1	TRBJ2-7	CASISGQGYYEQYF	TGTGCCAGCATTTCGGGACAGGGTTACTACGAGCAGTACTTC
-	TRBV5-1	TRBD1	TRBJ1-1	CASSPTGMGTEAFF	TGCGCCAGCAGCCCGACAGGGATGGGCACTGAAGCTTTCTTT
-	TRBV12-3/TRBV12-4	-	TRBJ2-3	CASSLSGGHTDTQYF	TGTGCCAGCAGTTTATCGGGTGGCCACACAGATACGCAGTATTTT
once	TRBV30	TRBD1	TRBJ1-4	CAWNRGREKLFF	TGTGCCTGGAACAGGGGGCGGGAAAAACTGTTTTTT
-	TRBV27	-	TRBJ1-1	CASSLRGRNTEAFF	TGTGCCAGCAGTTTAAGGGGGAGGAACACTGAAGCTTTCTTT